These 16 T cell receptor beta chains share one sample of origin, sequenced in a study of T cell responses to AZD1222 COVID-19 vaccine. Clones were sequenced by immunoSEQ multiplex PCR, and TCRdb holds only the in-frame ones, with some missing. The data show approximately 150,000 clones, about 89% seen once. The specimen was peripheral blood, collected on day 0 of AZD1222 vaccination. All receptors come from an adult in good health.

This clone was picked up one time. V and J are TRBV27 and TRBJ1-5; D is unclear. With 7 bases removed from V and 2 bases from J, the gap between germline ends came to 12 bases. CDR1 is MNHEY, CDR2 SMNVEV, per germline (reference sequence). This CDR3 is built from 14 residues. This chain's CDR3 is CASKGGYGNQPQHF. The CDR3 DNA reads TGTGCCAGCAAGGGAGGGTATGGCAATCAGCCCCAGCATTTT.

The chain has TRBV29-1 and TRBJ1-2; no definite D call. The CDR3 has 15 amino acids. The V gene's germline CDR1 is SQVTM and CDR2 ANQGSEA. Between the trimmed V and J ends, which lost 6 bases and 4 bases, there was a span of 21 bases. The CDR3 DNA sequence: TGCAGCGTGGTCACACCTGGGGATTCCCCCTATGGCTACACCTTC. Amino acid sequence: CSVVTPGDSPYGYTF.

V gene TRBV4-3 combines with J gene TRBJ2-5, with 11 bases that match TRBD2. Germline V gives CDR1 LGHNA, CDR2 YSLEER. V trimming: 0 bases; J trimming: 4 bases; junction bases outside the gene matches: 10. The CDR3 has 18 amino acids. CDR3 residues: CASSQDKLAGGEGETQYF. CDR3 coding DNA: TGCGCCAGCAGCCAAGATAAGCTAGCGGGGGGCGAGGGAGAGACCCAGTACTTC.

The chain is built from TRBV19 and TRBJ1-2, with D possibly TRBD1 on 5 matching bases. The CDR3 runs 13 residues. From germline, CDR1 is LNHDA and CDR2 SQIVND (reference sequence). V dropped 6 bases and J dropped 4 bases, with 12 bases sitting between them. CDR3 protein: CASRTGGLYGYTF. CDR3 nucleotide sequence: TGTGCCAGTAGAACCGGGGGACTCTATGGCTACACCTTC.

This chain joins TRBV4-1 and TRBJ1-4; D perhaps matches TRBD1 (6 bases). CDR1 is MGHRA, CDR2 YSYEKL, per germline. The CDR3 totals 16 residues. V was cut by 0 bases and J by 7 bases, with 15 bases left in between. CDR3 region: CASSQDLNRESEKLFF. In DNA form, the CDR3 reads TGCGCCAGCAGCCAAGATCTAAACAGGGAGAGTGAAAAACTGTTTTTT.

This rearrangement joins TRBV6-5 to TRBJ2-1; D gene unclear. V was clipped by 6 bases and J by 3 bases, with 12 bases between them. Germline V gene data show CDR1 as MNHEY and CDR2 as SVGAGI. This CDR3 contains 14 residues. The DNA for the CDR3 is TGTGCCAGCAGCCTTGGGTGGGTCTACAATGAGCAGTTCTTC. It translates to CASSLGWVYNEQFF.

This clone turned up a few times. The chain links TRBV5-4 to TRBJ2-7; D not resolved. Germline CDR1 SGHNT, CDR2 YYREEE (reference sequence). This CDR3 has 15 amino acids. The V end lost 0 bases, the J end lost 3 bases, and 13 bases lay between the germline ends. The CDR3 region has the DNA TGTGCCAGCAGCTTGGAGGGTACGGCCGTCTACGAGCAGTACTTC. Translated: CASSLEGTAVYEQYF. Using reference TRBV5-4 and TRBJ2-7 for the parts outside the CDR3, the full variable domain is ETGVTQSPTHLIKTRGQQVTLRCSSQSGHNTVSWYQQALGQGPQFIFQYYREEENGRGNFPPRFSGLQFPNYSSELNVNALELDDSALYLCASSLEGTAVYEQYFGPGTRLTVT.

The chain couples TRBV7-2 to TRBJ2-3, with 7 bases matching TRBD2. The CDR3 contains 15 residues. The germline gives CDR1 SGHTA, CDR2 FQGNSA. V trimming: 5 bases; J trimming: 6 bases; junction bases outside the gene matches: 11. The DNA of the CDR3 is TGTGCCAGCAGCCGCGGGAGCCCACCCGGGGATACGCAGTATTTT. It encodes CASSRGSPPGDTQYF.

The chain is built from TRBV5-8 and TRBJ2-7; 8 bases align to TRBD1. V trimming: 5 bases; J trimming: 3 bases; junction bases outside the gene matches: 10. CDR1 is SGHTS and CDR2 is YDEGEE in the germline V gene. The CDR3 consists of 15 residues. The CDR3 loop is CASRYDRGPLYEQYF. The CDR3 nucleotides read TGTGCCAGCAGGTATGACAGGGGACCCCTCTACGAGCAGTACTTC.

The V and J genes are TRBV2 and TRBJ1-2; 9 bases are shared with TRBD1. The germline gives CDR1 SNHLY, CDR2 FYNNEI. V shed 3 bases, J shed 6 bases, and the junction held 2 bases outside the gene matches. The CDR3 has 13 residues. The CDR3 DNA follows: TGTGCCAGCAGTGACTACAGGGGGCATGGCTACACCTTC. It is translated as CASSDYRGHGYTF. Variable domain in full (rest from reference TRBV2 and TRBJ1-2): EPEVTQTPSHQVTQMGQEVILRCVPISNHLYFYWYRQILGQKVEFLVSFYNNEISEKSEIFDDQFSVERPDGSNFTLKIRSTKLEDSAMYFCASSDYRGHGYTFGSGTRLTVV.

The V gene is TRBV4-2, the J gene TRBJ2-5; perhaps TRBD2 as D (7 bases). Germline assignment: CDR1 LGHNA and CDR2 YNFKEQ. This CDR3 spans 17 amino acids. Trimming pared 0 bases from V and 7 bases from J, leaving 21 bases between. Here the CDR3 reads CASSQEAAGAARGTQYF. The CDR3 nucleotides read TGTGCCAGCAGCCAAGAAGCTGCGGGGGCGGCTCGGGGGACCCAGTACTTC.

CDR3 DNA sequence: TGTGCCAGCACCATCCGACGAAATGAGCAGTTCTTC. Its translation is CASTIRRNEQFF. V gene TRBV5-8 combines with J gene TRBJ2-1, with no clear D. CDR1 is SGHTS, CDR2 YDEGEE, per germline. V lost 6 bases, J lost 7 bases, and 11 bases lay in between. The CDR3 covers 12 residues.

The chain uses TRBV9 and TRBJ2-1; no definite D call. The CDR3 is 14 amino acids. CDR1 and CDR2 from the germline V gene are SGDLS and YYNGEE. The ends were cut back, 0 bases at V and 13 bases at J, with 17 bases in the middle. CDR3 sequence: CASSVAELAVTQFF. As DNA, the CDR3 is TGTGCCAGCAGCGTAGCGGAACTCGCAGTCACCCAGTTCTTC. Complete variable domain (other parts from reference TRBV9 and TRBJ2-1): DSGVTQTPKHLITATGQRVTLRCSPRSGDLSVYWYQQSLDQGLQFLIQYYNGEERAKGNILERFSAQQFPDLHSELNLSSLELGDSALYFCASSVAELAVTQFFGPGTRLTVL.

The genes are TRBV6-1 and TRBJ2-1; D may correspond to TRBD1 or TRBD2 (5 bases each). From germline, CDR1 is MNHNS and CDR2 SASEGT. V dropped 2 bases and J dropped 7 bases, with 12 bases sitting between them. This CDR3 contains 14 residues. The CDR3 bases are TGTGCCAGCAGTGAATTCGGCTGGGGGAATGAGCAGTTCTTC. Protein product: CASSEFGWGNEQFF.

The chain has TRBV5-1 and TRBJ1-1; the match to TRBD1 covers 7 bases. Losses at the gene ends were 7 bases for V and 1 base for J; bases not matched to a gene: 7. This CDR3 has 14 amino acids. Germline CDR1 SGHRS, CDR2 YFSETQ. CDR3 nucleotides: TGCGCCAGCCGGAAGGACAGGCAGAACACTGAAGCTTTCTTT. Amino acid sequence: CASRKDRQNTEAFF.

The CDR3 bases are TGTGCCAGCAGACCTACATGGAATGAAAAACTGTTTTTT. Protein sequence: CASRPTWNEKLFF. The genes are TRBV2 and TRBJ1-4, with D unclear. This CDR3 is 13 amino acids long. CDR1 SNHLY and CDR2 FYNNEI come from the germline V gene. The V end lost 6 bases, the J end lost 5 bases, and 10 bases lay between the germline ends. Looking up the rest from reference TRBV2 and TRBJ1-4 gives the full variable domain: EPEVTQTPSHQVTQMGQEVILRCVPISNHLYFYWYRQILGQKVEFLVSFYNNEISEKSEIFDDQFSVERPDGSNFTLKIRSTKLEDSAMYFCASRPTWNEKLFFGSGTQLSVL.